This TCR beta chain was obtained from a study of cytotoxic CD8 clonotypes in ibrutinib-treated CLL. The V gene lost 2 bases and the J gene lost 5 bases, with 6 bases spanning the gap. The CDR3 is 12 residues long. Germline CDR1 SEHNR, CDR2 FQNEAQ (reference sequence). Regarding the study as a whole: Clonality was higher at baseline than in age-matched healthy donors and tracked circulating CD8+ T-cell counts.

Generated by immunoSEQ multiplex PCR, the TCRdb table keeps only in-frame clones and is missing some. Found here are around 40,000 clones, roughly two thirds of them singletons; the top ten hold around a tenth. Worth noting for this clone: Its target is unknown. Other DNA sequences of this sample code for an identical CDR3.

The sample here was PBMCs, taken at disease progression, from a patient treated with ibrutinib. This chain uses TRBV7-9 with TRBJ1-1; no clear D. The sequence was collected from a human donor with chronic lymphocytic leukemia. The CDR3 loop is CASSLSVTEAFF. The CDR3, as DNA: TGTGCCAGCAGCTTAAGTGTGACTGAAGCTTTCTTT. Full variable domain (rest looked up from reference TRBV7-9 and TRBJ1-1): DTGVSQNPRHKITKRGQNVTFRCDPISEHNRLYWYRQTLGQGPEFLTYFQNEAQLEKSRLLSDRFSAERPKGSFSTLEIQRTEQGDSAMYLCASSLSVTEAFFGQGTRLTVV.